What follows is one TCR beta chain and its context. Antigen specificity is unknown. The source of the sample is a study of cytomegalovirus exposure and HLA in healthy donors. Findings of the study overall: Segments of the TCR beta V type were, in most cases, productive about 87% or about 30% of the time in an earlier analysis. Upon later analysis, TCR association rates were observed to vary by HLA locus, being highest for DRB1 and lowest for HLA-C. Most TCR sequences were seen very rarely across donors, but some public TCRs occurred in many.

Amplification used 60 Vbeta primers and 13 Jbeta primers. This table comes from immunoSEQ multiplex PCR, and its TCRdb copy is limited to in-frame clones, with some not included. Of approximately 170,000 clones listed, more than 65% were seen once; the top ten hold around 3.3%. The clonotype originates from a woman aged 25-40 years in good health and CMV-seropositive. Input material: PBMCs.

The CDR3 bases are TGTGCCAGCTCACAGGGAGATTACAATGAGCAGTTCTTC. Residues: CASSQGDYNEQFF. The chain couples TRBV7-9 to TRBJ2-1, with D tentatively TRBD1 (6 bases). The germline V and J ends were trimmed by 8 bases and 4 bases, with 12 bases remaining between them. Germline lookup yields CDR1 SEHNR and CDR2 FQNEAQ (reference sequence). The length of the CDR3 is 13 residues.